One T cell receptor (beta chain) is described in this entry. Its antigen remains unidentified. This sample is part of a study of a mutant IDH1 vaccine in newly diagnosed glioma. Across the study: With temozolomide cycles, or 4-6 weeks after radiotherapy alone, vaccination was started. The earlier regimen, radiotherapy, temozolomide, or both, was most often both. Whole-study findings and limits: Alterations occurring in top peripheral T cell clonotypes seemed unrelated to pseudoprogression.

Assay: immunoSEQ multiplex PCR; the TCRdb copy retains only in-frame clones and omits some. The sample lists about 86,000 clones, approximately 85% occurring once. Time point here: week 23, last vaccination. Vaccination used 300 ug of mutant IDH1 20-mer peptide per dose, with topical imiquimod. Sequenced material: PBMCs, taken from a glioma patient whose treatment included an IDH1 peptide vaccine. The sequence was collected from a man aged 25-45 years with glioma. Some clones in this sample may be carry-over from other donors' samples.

The CDR3: CASSPILVGANVLTF. The CDR3 DNA reads as TGTGCCAGCAGCCCGATTTTAGTTGGGGCCAACGTCCTGACTTTC. The chain uses TRBV7-2 and TRBJ2-6; no reliable D call. Germline CDR1 reads SGHTA; CDR2 reads FQGNSA. The CDR3 is 15 residues long. Trimming removed 5 bases from V and 3 bases from J, with 11 bases in between.